The 21 T cell receptor beta chains in this list originate from one sample, sequenced in a study of CD8+CD57+ T cells in acquired aplastic anemia. The TCR beta profiling, which covered VDJ combination and CDR3 sequence, was carried out using genomic DNA as the template. TCRdb fed the reads into MiXCR, producing one record per CDR3 protein. Of roughly 180,000 distinct CDR3 sequences listed, around 63% are singletons. Selection for sequencing was limited to patients who had shown CD8+CD57+ cell expansion by flow cytometry. Sequenced: sorted CD4+, CD8+, or CD8+CD57+ T cells (not recorded which) from PBMCs. The receptor source for this set is a human donor with aplastic anemia.

CDR3 residues: CASSLEGNYEQYF. The DNA for the CDR3 is TGTGCCAGCAGTTTGGAAGGGAACTACGAGCAGTACTTC. The gene calls are TRBV12-3 or TRBV12-4 and TRBJ2-7; the D is unclear. With 3 bases removed from V and 3 bases from J, the gap between germline ends came to 9 bases. The CDR3 is made up of 13 amino acids.

This rearrangement joins TRBV25-1 to TRBJ1-2, with TRBD1 matching 7 bases. The CDR3 is 15 residues long. V shed 3 bases and J 2 bases; nucleotides not matched to a gene: 6. Per germline, CDR1 MGHDK and CDR2 SYGVNS. The CDR3 loop is CASSEFVGGNYGYTF. The DNA of the CDR3 is TGTGCCAGCAGTGAGTTCGTAGGGGGCAACTATGGCTACACCTTC.

This clonotype has ten or more counts. This chain uses TRBV19 with TRBJ2-7, with D unclear. Germline values: CDR1 LNHDA, CDR2 SQIVND (reference sequence). V lost 6 bases, J lost 5 bases, and 11 bases lay in between. This CDR3 is 12 amino acids long. As DNA, the CDR3 is TGTGCCAGTAGCCTAGGGATCGACGAGCAGTACTTC. It codes for CASSLGIDEQYF.

This clonotype was recorded many times. The V gene is TRBV19, the J gene TRBJ2-7, with D perhaps being TRBD1 or TRBD2 (5 bases each). Trimming left V 5 bases short and J 7 bases short, with 15 bases between. Germline V lookup: CDR1 LNHDA, CDR2 SQIVND (reference sequence). The CDR3 has 13 residues. CDR3 protein: CASSPLGVGEQYF. The CDR3 DNA sequence: TGTGCCAGTAGTCCCCTGGGGGTCGGAGAGCAGTACTTC.

The gene calls are TRBV27 and TRBJ1-1, with unresolved D. This CDR3 has 13 residues. V dropped 6 bases and J dropped 1 base, with 9 bases sitting between them. The germline V gene encodes CDR1 MNHEY and CDR2 SMNVEV (reference sequence). This chain's CDR3 is CASRLSRNTEAFF. The CDR3 DNA sequence: TGTGCCAGCAGACTAAGTAGGAACACTGAAGCTTTCTTT.

This clonotype was observed a few times. This chain uses TRBV7-8 with TRBJ2-7; 7 nucleotides match TRBD2. The V gene's germline CDR1 is SGHVS and CDR2 FQNEAQ. Trimming cost V 3 bases and J 6 bases; bases outside gene matches: 8. CDR3 length: 14 residues. The CDR3 bases are TGTGCCAGCAGCTTGATAAGGGAGGGTGCCGAGCAGTACTTC. This translates into CASSLIREGAEQYF.

V and J are TRBV15 and TRBJ2-7; possibly TRBD1 for D (6 bases). V gave up 1 base and J gave up 3 bases, with 13 bases separating them. This CDR3 spans 15 amino acids. Looked up from germline, CDR1 is LNHNV and CDR2 is YYDKDF (reference sequence). CDR3 in DNA: TGTGCCACCAGCAGAGGTTGGGACAAGTTCTACGAGCAGTACTTC. Translation gives CATSRGWDKFYEQYF.

V usage is TRBV28 and J usage is TRBJ2-3, with D possibly TRBD2 on 6 matching bases. Germline CDR1 and CDR2: MDHEN and SYDVKM. The CDR3 covers 14 residues. Trimming pared 3 bases from V and 4 bases from J, leaving 11 bases between. DNA for the CDR3: TGTGCCAGCAGTTTTCAGGGAGGAGCAGATACGCAGTATTTT. Amino acids: CASSFQGGADTQYF.

The chain recombines TRBV7-3 with TRBJ1-6; weak D call: TRBD1 (6 bases). The CDR3 length is 16 residues. V lost 1 base and J 7 bases, leaving 14 bases between the germline ends. CDR1 is SGHTA and CDR2 is FQGTGA in the germline V gene. The CDR3 here is CASSLNRASRNSPLHF. The CDR3 DNA follows: TGTGCCAGCAGCTTAAACAGGGCCTCGCGGAATTCACCCCTCCACTTT.

This clonotype was seen once. The chain is built from TRBV24-1 and TRBJ2-1; D may correspond to TRBD1 or TRBD2 (6 bases each). CDR3 size: 15 residues. CDR1 and CDR2 from the germline V gene are KGHDR and SFDVKD. The V end was cut by 5 bases, the J end by 7 bases, with 17 bases between. Here the CDR3 DNA reads TGTGCCACCAGTGTTGCCGGGGGCCCTTGGAATGAGCAGTTCTTC. As protein: CATSVAGGPWNEQFF.

There are many counts of this clonotype. CDR3 in DNA: TGTGCCAGCAGTGATGACAGGGAGGTCTCACCCCTCCACTTT. Amino acids: CASSDDREVSPLHF. V is TRBV6-1 and J is TRBJ1-6; 7 bases agree with TRBD1. This CDR3 is built from 14 residues. Trimming cost V 3 bases and J 10 bases; bases outside gene matches: 6. The germline V gene has CDR1 MNHNS and CDR2 SASEGT.

The genes are TRBV25-1 and TRBJ1-2; TRBD1 might be the D (6 bases). Trimming pared 7 bases from V and 8 bases from J, leaving 11 bases between. Germline V gene data show CDR1 as MGHDK and CDR2 as SYGVNS. CDR3 length: 11 amino acids. CDR3 loop: CASTRGRGYTF. CDR3 DNA: TGTGCCAGCACCAGGGGCCGAGGCTACACCTTC.

J is TRBJ2-7 and V is TRBV15, with unresolved D. Germline assignment: CDR1 LNHNV and CDR2 YYDKDF (reference sequence). CDR3 length: 13 residues. V was pared by 3 bases and J by 0 bases, with 6 bases between. CDR3: CATSSHLSYEQYF. CDR3 nucleotides: TGTGCCACCAGCAGTCACCTCTCCTACGAGCAGTACTTC.

The chain uses TRBV10-1 and TRBJ1-5; 7 nucleotides match TRBD1. CDR3 length equals 14 residues. From germline, CDR1 is WNHNN and CDR2 SYGVQD (reference sequence). V shed 3 bases, J shed 4 bases, and the junction held 3 bases outside the gene matches. In nucleotides, the CDR3 is TGCGCCAGCAGTGACGGGGACAGAAATCAGCCCCAGCATTTT. This gives the protein CASSDGDRNQPQHF.

The rearrangement uses TRBV5-1 and TRBJ1-4; TRBD1 might be the D (5 bases). Trimming took 4 bases from V and 8 from J, leaving 21 bases between them. Germline lookup yields CDR1 SGHRS and CDR2 YFSETQ. CDR3 size: 16 residues. CDR3: CASSELRGRKDEKLFF. The CDR3 region has the DNA TGCGCCAGCAGCGAACTTCGGGGCAGGAAGGACGAAAAACTGTTTTTT.

V and J are TRBV6-2 or TRBV6-3 and TRBJ2-7; D gene unclear. This CDR3 is built from 17 residues. CDR1 is MNHEY and CDR2 is SVGEGT in the germline V gene. V was trimmed by 6 bases and J by 2 bases, leaving 23 bases between them. The CDR3 DNA is TGTGCCAGCAGACCCTCACCCCTCGCGGCCTTCACCTACGAGCAGTACTTC. Residues: CASRPSPLAAFTYEQYF.

The chain couples TRBV7-9 to TRBJ1-1, with D possibly being TRBD1 (6 bases). Looked up from germline, CDR1 is SEHNR and CDR2 is FQNEAQ (reference sequence). The ends were cut back, 5 bases at V and 3 bases at J, with 10 bases in the middle. The CDR3 length is 13 residues. CDR3 nucleotides: TGTGCCAGCAGCAGGAACAGGGACACTGAAGCTTTCTTT. It is translated as CASSRNRDTEAFF.

The chain carries TRBV2 and TRBJ1-1; D perhaps matches TRBD1 (5 bases). Trimming took 2 bases from V and 7 from J, leaving 11 bases between them. Germline lookup yields CDR1 SNHLY and CDR2 FYNNEI. The CDR3 runs 13 residues. The CDR3 sequence: CASSERAGIEAFF. As DNA, the CDR3 is TGTGCCAGCAGTGAACGGGCAGGGATTGAAGCTTTCTTT.

This sequence joins TRBV5-6 and TRBJ1-1; possibly TRBD1 for D (6 bases). Germline CDR1 and CDR2: SGHDT and YYEEEE. V was pared by 4 bases and J by 8 bases, with 12 bases between. The CDR3 spans 12 residues. The CDR3 DNA sequence: TGTGCCAGCAGCACAGGGACTCTGGAAGCTTTCTTT. Its protein is CASSTGTLEAFF. Full variable domain (missing parts from reference TRBV5-6 and TRBJ1-1): DAGVTQSPTHLIKTRGQQVTLRCSPKSGHDTVSWYQQALGQGPQFIFQYYEEEERQRGNFPDRFSGHQFPNYSSELNVNALLLGDSALYLCASSTGTLEAFFGQGTRLTVV.

CDR3 in DNA: TGTGCCAGCAGCTCCTACCCAAACCCTAGCGACGAGCAGTTCTTC. It is translated as CASSSYPNPSDEQFF. This rearrangement joins TRBV7-3 to TRBJ2-1; D may be TRBD2 (6 bases). This CDR3 spans 15 amino acids. With 4 bases removed from V and 10 bases from J, the gap between germline ends came to 20 bases. Germline CDR1 reads SGHTA; CDR2 reads FQGTGA.

This clonotype was seen many times. The genes are TRBV25-1 and TRBJ1-1; D is ambiguous. The germline V gene has CDR1 MGHDK and CDR2 SYGVNS. This CDR3 has 14 amino acids. V was clipped by 9 bases and J by 5 bases, with 19 bases between them. This CDR3 is CASKVGLEATEAFF. The CDR3 nucleotides are TGTGCCAGTAAAGTGGGTCTCGAAGCAACTGAAGCTTTCTTT.